This T cell receptor (beta chain) was identified during a study of T cell responses to AZD1222 COVID-19 vaccine. General study results and limits: Two AZD1222 doses significantly raised spike-specific TCR breadth and depth over controls.

Produced via immunoSEQ multiplex PCR; TCRdb's table is partial and in-frame only. Here the sample spans 120,000 or so clones, 80% to 90% being singletons. Remarks on this clone: Its antigen remains unidentified.

V lost 1 base and J lost 5; bases outside the gene matches: 6. Germline values: CDR1 WSHSY, CDR2 SAAADI. The CDR3 sequence is 15 residues long. The clonotype was recovered from an adult in good health. This specimen consisted of peripheral blood, obtained on day 0 of AZD1222 vaccination. The chain couples TRBV10-2 to TRBJ2-7; TRBD2 aligns across 9 bases. The CDR3 DNA sequence: TGCGCCAGCAGTGAGTTTAGGACTAGCGTCCACGAGCAGTACTTC. This sequence encodes CASSEFRTSVHEQYF.